Listed here is a single T cell receptor (beta chain). These data originate in a study of Ad26.COV2.S vaccination and SARS-CoV-2 variants. About the research overall: Trial arm assignment for the donor was COV1001 Ad26.COV2.S. Intramuscular Ad26.COV2.S at 5x10^10 or 1x10^11 viral particles.

Treatment here: some 20 received Ad26.COV2.S at low or high dose, single or two shots; a few received placebo; per-sample allocation not given. Day 63 after the first vaccine or placebo injection was the time point for sampling. The donor was a Boston adult aged 18-55 years. SARS-CoV-2 spike from the Wuhan strain was encoded by the vaccine, an Ad26 vector. The data were produced by immunoSEQ multiplex PCR, yet TCRdb's version contains in-frame clones alone and is incomplete. The sample consists of a few hundred thousand clones, roughly 90% of them appearing once. After removal of 6 bases from V and 6 bases from J, the junction contained 16 bases not matched to a gene. Per the germline V gene, CDR1 is MDHEN and CDR2 is SYDVKM. The CDR3 spans 18 residues.

The V and J genes are TRBV28 and TRBJ1-5; 11 bases map to TRBD1. The clonotype comes from a person aged 18-60 years who received the Ad26.COV2.S COVID-19 vaccine or a placebo. The specimen comprised peripheral blood, sampled in a trial of Ad26.COV2.S vaccine versus placebo. CDR3 DNA sequence: TGTGCCAGCAGACCCCGGGCCTCCCGGACAGGGGGCCGTCAGCCCCAGCATTTT. Protein product: CASRPRASRTGGRQPQHF.